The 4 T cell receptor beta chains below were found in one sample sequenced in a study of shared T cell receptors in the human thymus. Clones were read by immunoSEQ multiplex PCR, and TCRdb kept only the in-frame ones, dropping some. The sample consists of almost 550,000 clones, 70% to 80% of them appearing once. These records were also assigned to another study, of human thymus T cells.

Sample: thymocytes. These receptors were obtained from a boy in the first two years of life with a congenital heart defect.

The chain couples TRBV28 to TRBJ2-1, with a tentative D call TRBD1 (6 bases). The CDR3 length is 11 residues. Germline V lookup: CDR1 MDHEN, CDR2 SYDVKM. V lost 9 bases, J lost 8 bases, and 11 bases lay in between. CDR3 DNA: TGTGCCAGGGACAGTCAGGATGAGCAGTTCTTC. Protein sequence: CARDSQDEQFF.

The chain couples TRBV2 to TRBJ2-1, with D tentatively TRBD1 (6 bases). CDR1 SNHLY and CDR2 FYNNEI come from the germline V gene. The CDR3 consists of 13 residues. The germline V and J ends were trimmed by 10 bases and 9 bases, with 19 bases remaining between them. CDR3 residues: CATTFTQGREQFF. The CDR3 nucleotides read TGTGCCACTACCTTCACACAGGGTCGTGAGCAGTTCTTC. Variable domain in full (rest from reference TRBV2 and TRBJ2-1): EPEVTQTPSHQVTQMGQEVILRCVPISNHLYFYWYRQILGQKVEFLVSFYNNEISEKSEIFDDQFSVERPDGSNFTLKIRSTKLEDSAMYFCATTFTQGREQFFGPGTRLTVL.

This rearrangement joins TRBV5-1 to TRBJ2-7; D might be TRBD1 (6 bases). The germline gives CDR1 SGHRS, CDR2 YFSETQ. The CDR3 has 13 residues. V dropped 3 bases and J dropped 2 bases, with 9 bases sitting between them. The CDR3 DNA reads TGCGCCAGCAGCTGGACAGAAGCCTACGAGCAGTACTTC. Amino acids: CASSWTEAYEQYF.

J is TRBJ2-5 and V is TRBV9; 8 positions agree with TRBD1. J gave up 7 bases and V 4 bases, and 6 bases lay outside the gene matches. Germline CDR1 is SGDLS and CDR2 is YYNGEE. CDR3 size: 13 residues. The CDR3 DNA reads TGTGCCAGCAGCTTCCGGACAGGGACGACCCAGTACTTC. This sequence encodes CASSFRTGTTQYF.